This T cell receptor beta chain was sequenced for a study of cytomegalovirus exposure and HLA in healthy donors. Study as a whole: In a previous analysis, 110 million or so unique TCR beta sequences were found from 150 million to 200 million T cells.

60 Vbeta and 13 Jbeta primers were used in PCR. Profiled with immunoSEQ multiplex PCR; TCRdb holds only in-frame clones, not every one. The sample consists of 75,000 to 90,000 clones, 70% to 80% of them appearing once. General observations from the study: Overall, under 200 TCR beta chains were annotated as cytomegalovirus-associated.

Trimming stripped 5 bases from V and 6 bases from J, with 14 bases between. The CDR3 contains 14 residues. The germline gives CDR1 GTSNPN, CDR2 SVGIG (reference sequence). As regards this clone: Antigen specificity is unknown.

The source is a man aged 50 or older in good health and CMV-seronegative. This chain connects TRBV30 to TRBJ2-6; D possibly corresponds to TRBD1 (6 bases). Sequencing input: PBMCs. The CDR3 DNA follows: TGTGCCTGGCAAGGACAGCCAAAGGCCAACGTCCTGACTTTC. Its translation: CAWQGQPKANVLTF.